This TCR beta chain was sequenced in a study of T cell responses to AZD1222 COVID-19 vaccine. On the study more broadly: It was second doses at about 4 or about 12 weeks that were pooled. General study points: Donors, mostly white British, included more females; clonal diversity was possibly underestimated. All repertoire sampling was performed exclusively after the peak T cell response. Of the AZD1222 recipients, only 5 to 7 were seropositive at baseline.

TCRdb keeps only in-frame clones here, not all; method: immunoSEQ multiplex PCR. Among roughly 90,000 clones, 70% to 90% were seen once, and the ten largest hold roughly 6.3%. About this clone itself: What it recognizes is unknown.

The sequence was collected from an adult in good health. Sequences were derived from peripheral blood, sampled on day 0 of AZD1222 vaccination.

The CDR3 nucleotides read TGTGCCATCAGTGAGTCCGCCTCGGGACAGGGCTTTGAAGCTTTCTTT. Amino acids: CAISESASGQGFEAFF. The J gene is TRBJ1-1, the V gene TRBV10-3, with TRBD1 matching 9 bases. Germline CDR1 and CDR2: ENHRY and SYGVKD. This CDR3 has 16 residues. The ends lost 0 bases at V and 7 bases at J; junction bases unmatched: 9.